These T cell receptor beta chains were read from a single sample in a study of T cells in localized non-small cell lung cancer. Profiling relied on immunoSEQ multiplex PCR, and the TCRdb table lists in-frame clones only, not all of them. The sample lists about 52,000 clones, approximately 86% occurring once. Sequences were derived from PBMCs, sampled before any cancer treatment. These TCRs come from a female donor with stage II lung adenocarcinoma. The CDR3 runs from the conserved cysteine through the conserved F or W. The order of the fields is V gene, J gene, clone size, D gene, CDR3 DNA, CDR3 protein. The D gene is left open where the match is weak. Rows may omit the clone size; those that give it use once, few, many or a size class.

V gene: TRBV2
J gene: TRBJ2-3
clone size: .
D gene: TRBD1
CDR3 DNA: TGTGCCAGCAGTGGACAGGGAATTTTCACAGATACGCAGTATTTT
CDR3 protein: CASSGQGIFTDTQYF

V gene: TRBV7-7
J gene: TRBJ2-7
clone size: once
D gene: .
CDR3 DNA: TGTGCCAGCAGCATCAGACAGAGGGGGAACTACGAGCAGTACTTC
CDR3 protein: CASSIRQRGNYEQYF

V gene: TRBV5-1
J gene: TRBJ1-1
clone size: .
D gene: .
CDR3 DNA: TGCGCCAGCAGCTTAACTAGGAGAAACACTGAAGCTTTCTTT
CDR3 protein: CASSLTRRNTEAFF

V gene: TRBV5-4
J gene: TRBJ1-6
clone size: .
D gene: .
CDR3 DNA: TGTGCCAGCAGTACGACAGTCCATAATTCACCCCTCCACTTT
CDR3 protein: CASSTTVHNSPLHF

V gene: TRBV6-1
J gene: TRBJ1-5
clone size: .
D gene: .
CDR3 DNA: TGTGCCAGCAGTGAAGCTGCCCCGGGAATCAGCAATCAGCCCCAGCATTTT
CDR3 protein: CASSEAAPGISNQPQHF

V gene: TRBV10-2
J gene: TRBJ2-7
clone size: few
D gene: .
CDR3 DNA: TGCGCCAGCAGTGGGACCTCATACGAGCAGTACTTC
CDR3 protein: CASSGTSYEQYF

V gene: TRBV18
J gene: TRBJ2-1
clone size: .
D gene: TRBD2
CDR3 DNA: TGTGCCAGCTCACCACGAGGGACTACCTCTTTTTCCTACAATGAGCAGTTCTTC
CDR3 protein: CASSPRGTTSFSYNEQFF

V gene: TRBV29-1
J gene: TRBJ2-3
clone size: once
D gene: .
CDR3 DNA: TGCAGCGGCACGGAGGGGGGAAGCACAGATACGCAGTATTTT
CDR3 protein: CSGTEGGSTDTQYF

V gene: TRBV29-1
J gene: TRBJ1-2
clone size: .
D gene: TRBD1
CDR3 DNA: TGCAGCGTTTTAAAAAACAGGGGGTCTAGTGGCTACACCTTC
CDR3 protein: CSVLKNRGSSGYTF

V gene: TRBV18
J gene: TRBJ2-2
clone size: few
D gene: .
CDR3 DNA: TGTGCCAGCTCACCACCGTTCGGGGAGCTGTTTTTT
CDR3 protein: CASSPPFGELFF

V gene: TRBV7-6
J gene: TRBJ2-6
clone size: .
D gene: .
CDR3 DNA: TGTGCCAGCAGCTCTTACGGCGAAAACTCTGGGGCCAACGTCCTGACTTTC
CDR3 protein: CASSSYGENSGANVLTF

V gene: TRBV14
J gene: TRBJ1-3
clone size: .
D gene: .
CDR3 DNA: TGTGCCAGCACCCCCAGTACCTCGGGAAACACCATATATTTT
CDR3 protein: CASTPSTSGNTIYF

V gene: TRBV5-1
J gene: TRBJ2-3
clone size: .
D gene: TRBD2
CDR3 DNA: TGCGCCAGCAGCCTAGCGGGGACCCGCACAGATACGCAGTATTTT
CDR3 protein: CASSLAGTRTDTQYF

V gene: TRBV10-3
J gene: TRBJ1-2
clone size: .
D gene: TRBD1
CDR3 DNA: TGTGCCATCAGTGAAATAGAACAGGGGGTTTATGGCTACACCTTC
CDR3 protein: CAISEIEQGVYGYTF

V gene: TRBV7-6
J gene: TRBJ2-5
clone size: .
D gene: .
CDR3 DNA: TGTGCCAGCAGCTTAGAGGCAGGGTACCAAGAGACCCAGTACTTC
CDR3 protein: CASSLEAGYQETQYF

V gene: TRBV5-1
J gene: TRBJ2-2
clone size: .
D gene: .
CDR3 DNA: TGCGCCAGCAGCTTGGCGCTGGGCGGGGGCCGGGGTAACACCGGGGAGCTGTTTTTT
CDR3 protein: CASSLALGGGRGNTGELFF

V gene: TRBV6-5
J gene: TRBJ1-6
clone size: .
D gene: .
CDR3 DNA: TGTGCCAGCAGCCCCGACCCTAATTCACCCCTCCACTTT
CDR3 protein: CASSPDPNSPLHF

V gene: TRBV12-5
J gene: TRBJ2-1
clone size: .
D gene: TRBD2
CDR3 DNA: TGTGCTAGTTTACGGACTAGCTTGGAAGAGCAGTTCTTC
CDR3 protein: CASLRTSLEEQFF

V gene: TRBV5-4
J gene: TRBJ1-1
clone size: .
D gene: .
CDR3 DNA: TGTGCCAGCAGCTTAACCGTGTTGAACACTGAAGCTTTCTTT
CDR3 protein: CASSLTVLNTEAFF

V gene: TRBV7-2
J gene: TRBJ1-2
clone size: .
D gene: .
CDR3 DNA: TGTGCCAGCAGCCGAGGACTGGGAGTATCGGGGTACACCTTC
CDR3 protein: CASSRGLGVSGYTF

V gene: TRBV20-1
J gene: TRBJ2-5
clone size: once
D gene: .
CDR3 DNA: TGCAGTGCTAGAGAGGCTAGCTCAGACTTC
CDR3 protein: CSAREASSDF

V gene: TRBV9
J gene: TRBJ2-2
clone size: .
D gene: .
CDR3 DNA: TGTGCCAGCAGCGTAGGGGGGGAACTGGGGAACACCGGGGAGCTGTTTTTT
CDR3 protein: CASSVGGELGNTGELFF

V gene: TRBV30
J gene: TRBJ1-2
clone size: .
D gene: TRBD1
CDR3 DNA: TGTGCCTGGTTCAGGACAGGAAACTATGGCTACACCTTC
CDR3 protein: CAWFRTGNYGYTF

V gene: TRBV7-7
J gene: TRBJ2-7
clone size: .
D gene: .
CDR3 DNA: TGTGCCAGCAGCCGAGACCGGGACACCGAGCAGTACTTC
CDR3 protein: CASSRDRDTEQYF

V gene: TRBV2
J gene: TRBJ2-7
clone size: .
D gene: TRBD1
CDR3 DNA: TGTGCCAGCAGTGGGACAGGGTACGAGCAGTACTTC
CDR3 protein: CASSGTGYEQYF

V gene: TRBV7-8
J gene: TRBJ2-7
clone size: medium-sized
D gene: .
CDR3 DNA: TGTGCCAGCAGCGAATCACAGGGCTACGAGCAGTACTTC
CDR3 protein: CASSESQGYEQYF

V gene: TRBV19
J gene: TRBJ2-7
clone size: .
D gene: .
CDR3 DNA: TGTGCCAGCAAGAGGGCAGGGACCTACGAGCAGTACTTC
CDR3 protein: CASKRAGTYEQYF

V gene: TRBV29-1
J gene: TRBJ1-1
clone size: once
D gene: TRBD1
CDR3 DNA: TGCAGCGTTGCTACCGGGACAGACTCTGAAGCTTTCTTT
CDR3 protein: CSVATGTDSEAFF

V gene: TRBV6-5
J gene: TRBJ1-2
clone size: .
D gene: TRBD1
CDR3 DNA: TGTGCCAGCAGACGTGGACAGGGGGCGGGAGGCTACACCTTC
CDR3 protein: CASRRGQGAGGYTF

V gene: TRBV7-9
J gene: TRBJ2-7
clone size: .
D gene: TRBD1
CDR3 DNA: TGTGCCAGCAGCACCCTCAGGGGGCGGCAAGTCGAGCAGTACTTC
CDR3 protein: CASSTLRGRQVEQYF

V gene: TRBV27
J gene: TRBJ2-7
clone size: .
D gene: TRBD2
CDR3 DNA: TGTGCCAGCAGTTCTGACGACAGCGGGAGGTACTTC
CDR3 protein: CASSSDDSGRYF

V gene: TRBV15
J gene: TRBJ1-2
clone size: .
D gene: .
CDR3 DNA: TGTGCCACCAGCAGAGAAACAAAACTTTATGGCTACACCTTC
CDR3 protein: CATSRETKLYGYTF

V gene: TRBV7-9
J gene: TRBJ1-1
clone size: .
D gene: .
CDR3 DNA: TGTGCCAGCAGCTTGGACAGAAAGAACACTGAAGCTTTCTTT
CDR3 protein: CASSLDRKNTEAFF

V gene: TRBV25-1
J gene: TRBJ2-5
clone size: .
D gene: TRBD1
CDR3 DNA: TGTGCCAGCAGTGAATTTGGACAGGGAGAGACCCAGTACTTC
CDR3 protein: CASSEFGQGETQYF

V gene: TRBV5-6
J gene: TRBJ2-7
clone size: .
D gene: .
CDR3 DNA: TGTGCCAGCAGCGCCGTGGTGGCGAAACCCTACGAGCAGTACTTC
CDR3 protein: CASSAVVAKPYEQYF

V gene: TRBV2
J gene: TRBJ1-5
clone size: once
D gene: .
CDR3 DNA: TGTGCCAGCAGTGAAAGGCAAAGAAATCAGCCCCAGCATTTT
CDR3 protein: CASSERQRNQPQHF

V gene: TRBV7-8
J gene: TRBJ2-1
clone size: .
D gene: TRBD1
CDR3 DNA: TGTGCCAGCAGCTTTACAGGGGAGACTGAGCAGTTCTTC
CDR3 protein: CASSFTGETEQFF

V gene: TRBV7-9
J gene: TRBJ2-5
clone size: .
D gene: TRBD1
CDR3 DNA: TGTGCCAGCAGCCGGGTAACAGGGGCACGGGAGACCCAGTACTTC
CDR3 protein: CASSRVTGARETQYF

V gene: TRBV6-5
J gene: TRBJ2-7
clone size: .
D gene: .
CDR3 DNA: TGTGCCAGCAGTACTACGTGGCTAGCTGGCGAGCAGTACTTC
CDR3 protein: CASSTTWLAGEQYF

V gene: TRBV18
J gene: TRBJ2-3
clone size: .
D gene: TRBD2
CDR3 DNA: TGTGCCAGCTCACCTAGCGGGGGGGCAGATACGCAGTATTTT
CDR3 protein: CASSPSGGADTQYF

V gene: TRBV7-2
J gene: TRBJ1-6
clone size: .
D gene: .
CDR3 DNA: TGTGCCAGCAGCCCCCGGAGCTCCTATAATTCACCCCTCCACTTT
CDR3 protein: CASSPRSSYNSPLHF

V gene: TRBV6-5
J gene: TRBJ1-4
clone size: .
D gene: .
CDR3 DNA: TGTGCCAGCAAAGTTACGTTTGCAACTAATGAAAAACTGTTTTTT
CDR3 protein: CASKVTFATNEKLFF

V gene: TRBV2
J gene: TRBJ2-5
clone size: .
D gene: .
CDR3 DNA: TGTGCCAGCAGTGAAGAGGGATTGGGGCCAAAAGAGACCCAGTACTTC
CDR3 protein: CASSEEGLGPKETQYF

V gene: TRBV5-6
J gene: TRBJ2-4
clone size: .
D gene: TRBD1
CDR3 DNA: TGTGCCAGCAGCTTGCAGGGGGCGGGTAACATTCAGTACTTC
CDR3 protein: CASSLQGAGNIQYF

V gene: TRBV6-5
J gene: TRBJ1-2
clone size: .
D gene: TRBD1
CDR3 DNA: TGTGCCAGCAGTTACGGACAGGGGCGAACCTATGGCTACACCTTC
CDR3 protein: CASSYGQGRTYGYTF

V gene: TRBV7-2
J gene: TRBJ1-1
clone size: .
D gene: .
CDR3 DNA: TGTGCCGGCAGCCTAGTACACACTGAAGCTTTCTTT
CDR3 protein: CAGSLVHTEAFF

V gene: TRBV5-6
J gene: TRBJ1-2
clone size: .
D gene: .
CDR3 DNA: TGTGCCAGCAGCCGGGGTTATGGCTACACCTTC
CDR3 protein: CASSRGYGYTF

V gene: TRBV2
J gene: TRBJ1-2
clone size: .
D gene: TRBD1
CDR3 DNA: TGTGCCAGCATTCTTGGGTGGACAGGGACAGACTATGGCTACACCTTC
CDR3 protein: CASILGWTGTDYGYTF

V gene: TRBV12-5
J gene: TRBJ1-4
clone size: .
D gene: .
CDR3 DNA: TGTGCTAGTGGGTCGGGGGCGGTGGCAACTAATGAAAAACTGTTTTTT
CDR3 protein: CASGSGAVATNEKLFF

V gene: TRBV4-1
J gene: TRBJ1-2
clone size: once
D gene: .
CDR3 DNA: TGCGCCAGCAGCCCCGTGGGGGGGAAATACTATGGCTACACCTTC
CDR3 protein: CASSPVGGKYYGYTF

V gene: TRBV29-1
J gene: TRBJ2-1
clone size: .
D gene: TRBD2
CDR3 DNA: TGCAGCGTTTTCGGGATAGCGGGGGTCTCCTACAATGAGCAGTTCTTC
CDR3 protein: CSVFGIAGVSYNEQFF

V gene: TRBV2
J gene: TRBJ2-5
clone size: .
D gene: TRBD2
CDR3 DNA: TGTGCCAGGACCGTTAGCGGGCAAGAGACCCAGTACTTC
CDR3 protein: CARTVSGQETQYF

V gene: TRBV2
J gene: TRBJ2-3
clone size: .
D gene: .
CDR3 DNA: TGTGCCAGCAGTGTGGACACAGATACGCAGTATTTT
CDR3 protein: CASSVDTDTQYF

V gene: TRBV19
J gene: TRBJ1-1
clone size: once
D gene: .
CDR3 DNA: TGTGCCAGTTCGTGGGGGGGGGAGAACACTGAAGCTTTCTTT
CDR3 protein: CASSWGGENTEAFF

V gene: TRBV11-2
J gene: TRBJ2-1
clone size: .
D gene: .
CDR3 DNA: TGTGCCAGCCTCCGTTTAGTGGGGGGCCGCTACAATGAGCAGTTCTTC
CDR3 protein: CASLRLVGGRYNEQFF

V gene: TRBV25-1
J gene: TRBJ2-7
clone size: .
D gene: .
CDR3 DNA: TGTGCCAGCAGTGAATTGGGACCCTACGAGCAGTACTTC
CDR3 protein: CASSELGPYEQYF

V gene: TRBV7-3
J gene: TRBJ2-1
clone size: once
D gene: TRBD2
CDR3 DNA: TGTGCCAGCAGCTTAAACCCAACTAGCGCCTCCTACAATGAGCAGTTCTTC
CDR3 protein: CASSLNPTSASYNEQFF

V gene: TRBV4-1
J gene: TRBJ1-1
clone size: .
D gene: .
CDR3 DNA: TGCGCCAGCAGCCAAGATGGCAGGATGGGGACTGAAGCTTTCTTT
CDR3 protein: CASSQDGRMGTEAFF